This TCR beta chain was documented in a study of resident and recirculating memory T cells in vitiligo. Study details: Epidermis came from shave biopsies of lesional and nonlesional sites, plus PBMCs. Whole samples, not sorted cells, were homogenized and used for genomic DNA extraction.

No vitiligo treatment was given during the prior three months. Sequenced by immunoSEQ multiplex PCR; TCRdb stores in-frame clones only, minus some. The sample lists around 76,000 clones, approximately 91% occurring once. Source material: blood. The TCR comes from a male donor with vitiligo.

The CDR3 bases are TGCAGCGTTGAAATGGTGCAGGGGGCCGAAGCTTTCTTT. It specifies CSVEMVQGAEAFF. The V call is TRBV29-1, the J call TRBJ1-1; 8 bases fit TRBD1. CDR1 is SQVTM and CDR2 is ANQGSEA in the germline V gene. The CDR3 runs 13 residues. Trimming removed 2 bases from V and 8 bases from J; junction bases left unmatched: 7.